The 23 T cell receptor beta chains given below trace back to one sample, sequenced in a study of CD8+ T cells in alopecia areata. Isolated RNA was reverse transcribed into cDNA used as the sequencing template. The method was immunoSEQ multiplex PCR; TCRdb's version includes in-frame clones alone and lacks a portion of them. The repertoire holds 110,000 or so clones, with roughly 63% as singletons. The treatment is: oral pan-JAK inhibitor, 5-10 mg twice daily. This material consisted of CD8+ T cells sorted from blood, taken at week 4, from a patient treated with tofacitinib. These TCRs come from a human donor with alopecia areata.

This rearrangement joins TRBV15 to TRBJ1-3; no firm D call. The CDR3 is made up of 11 amino acids. V was pared by 6 bases and J by 2 bases, with 2 bases between. CDR1 and CDR2 from the germline V gene are LNHNV and YYDKDF (reference sequence). CDR3 coding DNA: TGTGCCACCAGAACTGGAAACACCATATATTTT. Residues: CATRTGNTIYF.

This clone was counted only a few times. The chain links TRBV4-1 to TRBJ2-2; 8 nucleotides align to TRBD2. The CDR3 covers 17 residues. Germline-derived CDR1 and CDR2 are MGHRA and YSYEKL. V shed 0 bases, J shed 4 bases, and the junction held 7 bases outside the gene matches. CDR3 in amino acids: CASSQDSSGGVTGELFF. CDR3 DNA: TGCGCCAGCAGCCAAGATTCCAGCGGGGGTGTCACCGGGGAGCTGTTTTTT.

This clone was counted a few times. V is TRBV4-2 and J is TRBJ1-6; the D is unclear. CDR3 length equals 14 residues. The germline gives CDR1 LGHNA, CDR2 YNFKEQ. V was clipped by 3 bases and J by 7 bases, with 10 bases between them. The CDR3 is CASSHETENSPLHF. The CDR3 nucleotides read TGTGCCAGCAGCCACGAAACGGAGAATTCACCCCTCCACTTT.

The chain carries TRBV9 and TRBJ2-5, with 12 bases aligning to TRBD2. Trimming removed 0 bases from V and 6 bases from J; junction bases left unmatched: 12. CDR1 is SGDLS and CDR2 is YYNGEE in the germline V gene. The CDR3 length is 18 residues. CDR3 nucleotides: TGTGCCAGCAGCGTAGATCCTAGCGGGGGGGCCGCGGAAAAGACCCAGTACTTC. Its translation is CASSVDPSGGAAEKTQYF.

This chain joins TRBV5-6 and TRBJ2-7; D unresolved. The CDR3 extends over 12 amino acids. Trimming removed 3 bases at V and 2 bases at J, with 6 bases between. CDR1 is SGHDT and CDR2 is YYEEEE in the germline V gene. In nucleotides, the CDR3 is TGTGCCAGCAGCTCAACAGCCTACGAGCAGTACTTC. This sequence encodes CASSSTAYEQYF.

The J gene is TRBJ2-5, the V gene TRBV7-2; 10 bases are a match to TRBD2. The V gene end was trimmed by 5 bases and the J gene end by 2 bases; junction bases not matched to a gene: 8. From germline, CDR1 is SGHTA and CDR2 FQGNSA. The CDR3 runs to 16 residues. The CDR3 region is CASSLHLAGEQETQYF. As DNA, the CDR3 is TGTGCCAGCAGCCTACATCTAGCGGGGGAGCAAGAGACCCAGTACTTC.

The chain recombines TRBV29-1 with TRBJ2-3, with 7 bases lining up with TRBD2. This CDR3 is 14 amino acids long. Germline values: CDR1 SQVTM, CDR2 ANQGSEA. The V segment lost 3 bases and the J segment 5 bases; nucleotides outside the gene matches: 8. CDR3 residues: CSVEEVSGLDTQYF. CDR3 coding DNA: TGCAGCGTTGAGGAGGTTAGCGGGCTAGATACGCAGTATTTT.

This rearrangement joins TRBV15 to TRBJ2-1, with 7 bases aligning to TRBD1. V was clipped by 5 bases and J by 2 bases; unmatched bases: 3. Germline loops: CDR1 LNHNV, CDR2 YYDKDF (reference sequence). This CDR3 contains 14 residues. This CDR3 reads CATSDGQAYNEQFF. DNA for the CDR3: TGTGCCACCAGCGATGGACAGGCCTACAATGAGCAGTTCTTC.

The CDR3, as DNA: TGTGCCAGCAGTGAGTGGTGGGACAGTTCACCCCTCCACTTT. This translates into CASSEWWDSSPLHF. The gene calls are TRBV2 and TRBJ1-6; 7 nucleotides align to TRBD1. With 3 bases clipped from V and 9 bases from J, the junction kept 5 bases outside the gene matches. CDR3 length: 14 residues. Germline values: CDR1 SNHLY, CDR2 FYNNEI.

The chain uses TRBV14 and TRBJ1-2; no clear D. Trimming shortened V by 3 bases and J by 2 bases, and 13 bases separated the two germline ends. The CDR3 contains 15 residues. Per the germline V gene, CDR1 is SGHDN and CDR2 is FVKESK. The CDR3 loop reads CASSQSSLENYGYTF. For the CDR3, the DNA is TGTGCCAGCAGCCAGTCGAGTTTAGAGAACTATGGCTACACCTTC.

The chain couples TRBV12-5 to TRBJ1-2; D gene ambiguous. The germline V and J ends were trimmed by 11 bases and 7 bases, with 8 bases remaining between them. CDR3 size: 9 residues. Germline V gene data show CDR1 as LGHNT and CDR2 as FRNRAP. CDR3 nucleotides: TGTGCTGTGAAGTCTGGCTACACCTTC. Protein: CAVKSGYTF.

This clone has just a few counts. The CDR3 spells CASSLDRGEPQHF. CDR3 sequence (DNA): TGTGCCAGCAGCTTAGATAGAGGAGAGCCCCAGCATTTT. This chain connects TRBV7-9 to TRBJ1-5; D ambiguous. V was pared by 1 base and J by 8 bases, with 9 bases between. The CDR3 is made up of 13 amino acids. Germline assignment: CDR1 SEHNR and CDR2 FQNEAQ (reference sequence).

The chain carries TRBV29-1 and TRBJ1-2; D is ambiguous. The length of the CDR3 is 12 residues. The germline V and J ends were trimmed by 2 bases and 6 bases, with 10 bases remaining between them. In germline, CDR1 is SQVTM, CDR2 ANQGSEA. The CDR3 here is CSVESTEDGYTF. CDR3 coding DNA: TGCAGCGTTGAATCCACAGAAGATGGCTACACCTTC. Looking up the rest from reference TRBV29-1 and TRBJ1-2 gives the full variable domain: SAVISQKPSRDICQRGTSLTIQCQVDSQVTMMFWYRQQPGQSLTLIATANQGSEATYESGFVIDKFPISRPNLTFSTLTVSNMSPEDSSIYLCSVESTEDGYTFGSGTRLTVV.

The chain combines TRBV29-1 with TRBJ1-2; no clear D gene. Per the germline V gene, CDR1 is SQVTM and CDR2 is ANQGSEA. There are 14 residues in the CDR3. V was trimmed by 0 bases and J by 4 bases, leaving 12 bases between them. The CDR3 DNA reads as TGCAGCGTTGAAGATCTCTATAGCTTCTATGGCTACACCTTC. The encoded protein is CSVEDLYSFYGYTF.

J is TRBJ2-1 and V is TRBV14; D remains unclear. V was pared by 5 bases and J by 4 bases, with 6 bases between. The CDR3 is 12 amino acids. Looked up from germline, CDR1 is SGHDN and CDR2 is FVKESK. DNA of the CDR3: TGTGCCAGCAGCGACATATACAATGAGCAGTTCTTC. Its protein is CASSDIYNEQFF.

The chain couples TRBV10-3 to TRBJ2-1; possible D gene TRBD1, 6 bases. There are 13 residues in the CDR3. Per germline, CDR1 ENHRY and CDR2 SYGVKD. Trimming removed 11 bases from V and 5 bases from J, with 16 bases in between. CDR3 sequence (DNA): TGTGCCGGACGGGACATCTTCCACAATGAGCAGTTCTTC. It translates to CAGRDIFHNEQFF.

The chain has TRBV13 and TRBJ2-3, with 9 positions matching TRBD2. V gave up 1 base and J gave up 5 bases; unmatched junction bases: 4. The germline V gene encodes CDR1 PRHDT and CDR2 FYEKMQ (reference sequence). The CDR3 loop spans 15 amino acids. CDR3 coding DNA: TGTGCCAGCAGCTTAGTCGGAGCGGGGGGAGATACGCAGTATTTT. Its protein is CASSLVGAGGDTQYF.

This chain joins TRBV7-6 and TRBJ2-5, with D possibly matching TRBD2 (6 bases). V shed 7 bases and J shed 2 bases, with 23 bases lying between them. The CDR3 covers 17 residues. Looked up from germline, CDR1 is SGHVS and CDR2 is FNYEAQ. DNA for the CDR3: TGTGCCAGCACCCCGGAGGCGGGGTATGGATCTCAAGAGACCCAGTACTTC. Its protein product is CASTPEAGYGSQETQYF.

The J gene is TRBJ2-1, the V gene TRBV7-8; 8 nucleotides agree with TRBD1. After removal of 7 bases from V and 5 bases from J, the junction contained 19 bases not matched to a gene. CDR1 is SGHVS, CDR2 FQNEAQ, per germline. The CDR3 is 18 residues long. In nucleotides, the CDR3 is TGTGCCAGCACCCGCCCCCAAACGACAGGGGACGAGGACAATGAGCAGTTCTTC. The encoded protein is CASTRPQTTGDEDNEQFF.

This clone was detected only once. The CDR3 loop reads CSVFGGSEDTQYF. The DNA of the CDR3 is TGCAGCGTCTTCGGGGGGAGCGAAGATACGCAGTATTTT. The chain employs TRBV29-1 and TRBJ2-3; 7 bases map to TRBD2. Germline V CDR1 and CDR2: SQVTM, ANQGSEA. The CDR3 sequence is 13 residues long. After removal of 6 bases from V and 5 bases from J, the junction contained 8 bases not matched to a gene.

The chain links TRBV27 to TRBJ2-7; D possibly corresponds to TRBD1 (6 bases). CDR3 length: 14 residues. Per germline, CDR1 MNHEY and CDR2 SMNVEV (reference sequence). Trimming took 6 bases from V and 2 from J, leaving 14 bases between them. CDR3 sequence (DNA): TGTGCCAGCAGAGCCGGAGGACAGCCCTACGAGCAGTACTTC. The encoded protein is CASRAGGQPYEQYF.

This clone occurred a few times. The J gene is TRBJ1-1, the V gene TRBV5-6; possibly TRBD1 for D (5 bases). Germline assignment: CDR1 SGHDT and CDR2 YYEEEE. V was clipped by 2 bases and J by 2 bases, with 7 bases between them. The CDR3 contains 13 residues. CDR3 in amino acids: CASSFRANTEAFF. CDR3 DNA sequence: TGTGCCAGCAGCTTCAGGGCTAACACTGAAGCTTTCTTT.

J is TRBJ1-1 and V is TRBV30; no clear D. CDR3 length: 11 residues. CDR1 and CDR2 from the germline V gene are GTSNPN and SVGIG (reference sequence). Trimming stripped 1 base from V and 4 bases from J, with 4 bases between. The CDR3: CAWSDPTEAFF. As DNA, the CDR3 is TGTGCCTGGAGTGACCCCACTGAAGCTTTCTTT.